A single sample gave rise to the 10 T cell receptor beta chains below, sequenced in a study of PD-L1 blockade in urothelial cancer. As to time point: pretreatment peripheral blood. Clones were read by immunoSEQ multiplex PCR, and TCRdb kept only the in-frame ones, dropping some. The sample includes about 49,000 clones, approximately 79% of them seen just once. Here the sequenced sample was PBMCs, taken around atezolizumab (anti-PD-L1) treatment. The receptors were gathered from a man aged 65 to 79 with urothelial cancer.

The CDR3 bases are TGTGCCAGCAGCCTCGGGACTAGCGGAGGTTTAGAGCAGTACTTC. Protein product: CASSLGTSGGLEQYF. The V call is TRBV6-6, the J call TRBJ2-7, with TRBD2 identical over 11 bases. The length of the CDR3 is 15 residues. Germline V lookup: CDR1 MNHNY, CDR2 SVGAGI (reference sequence). Trimming removed 6 bases from V and 7 bases from J; junction bases left unmatched: 11.

The chain carries TRBV5-4 and TRBJ2-5; the D gene is possibly TRBD1 (6 bases). The CDR3 runs to 13 residues. Per germline, CDR1 SGHNT and CDR2 YYREEE (reference sequence). The V end lost 1 base, the J end lost 5 bases, and 9 bases lay between the germline ends. The DNA of the CDR3 is TGTGCCAGCAGCTTGAGGGGGACGGAGACCCAGTACTTC. Residues: CASSLRGTETQYF.

J is TRBJ2-1 and V is TRBV28, with TRBD2 as a possible D gene (6 bases). V was shortened by 7 bases and J by 0 bases, with 13 bases between the two germline ends. The CDR3 is 15 residues long. Germline V CDR1 and CDR2: MDHEN, SYDVKM. Here the CDR3 reads CASNRGTSSYNEQFF. In DNA form, the CDR3 reads TGTGCCAGCAATCGCGGGACGAGCTCCTACAATGAGCAGTTCTTC.

The chain is built from TRBV6-5 and TRBJ1-1, with D possibly TRBD1 on 6 matching bases. The CDR3 is 13 residues long. Germline V CDR1 and CDR2: MNHEY, SVGAGI. V lost 6 bases and J lost 2, with 10 bases in between. CDR3 in amino acids: CASRWTDNTEAFF. The CDR3 coding sequence is TGTGCCAGCAGGTGGACAGATAACACTGAAGCTTTCTTT.

This chain joins TRBV19 and TRBJ2-1, with 10 bases identical to TRBD1. The junction had 5 bases not matched to a gene; V was cut back by 5 bases and J by 7 bases. Germline values: CDR1 LNHDA, CDR2 SQIVND (reference sequence). This CDR3 contains 14 residues. The CDR3 region is CASSVGTGVNEQFF. The CDR3 bases are TGTGCCAGTAGTGTCGGGACAGGGGTAAATGAGCAGTTCTTC.

J is TRBJ2-5 and V is TRBV5-1; no firm D call. Germline-derived CDR1 and CDR2 are SGHRS and YFSETQ. This CDR3 is 14 amino acids long. V lost 2 bases and J 3 bases, leaving 11 bases between the germline ends. The CDR3: CASSLTPEKETQYF. The DNA of the CDR3 is TGCGCCAGCAGCTTAACGCCAGAAAAAGAGACCCAGTACTTC.

The V and J genes are TRBV28 and TRBJ2-1; 9 nucleotides line up with TRBD2. V lost 3 bases, J lost 7 bases, and 7 bases stayed unmatched. The V gene's germline CDR1 is MDHEN and CDR2 SYDVKM. The CDR3 extends over 15 amino acids. The CDR3 loop reads CASSLAIAGENEQFF. For the CDR3, the DNA is TGTGCCAGCAGTTTGGCGATAGCGGGAGAAAATGAGCAGTTCTTC.

The V and J genes are TRBV2 and TRBJ1-5; D gene unclear. Trimming took off 5 bases at V and 5 bases at J, with 10 bases between the two ends. Germline V gives CDR1 SNHLY, CDR2 FYNNEI. CDR3 length equals 13 residues. In DNA form, the CDR3 reads TGTGCCAGCAGTCTGATCCCAGATCAGCCCCAGCATTTT. It codes for CASSLIPDQPQHF.

The chain couples TRBV18 to TRBJ2-5; 9 nucleotides line up with TRBD1. This CDR3 region has 15 residues. V lost 1 base and J lost 4; bases outside the gene matches: 4. The germline V gene has CDR1 KGHSH and CDR2 LQKENI. The CDR3 DNA is TGTGCCAGCTCACCACGGACAGGGGAACGAGAGACCCAGTACTTC. Its protein product is CASSPRTGERETQYF.

This clone came up once. The chain uses TRBV9 and TRBJ2-5; 7 bases line up with TRBD2. Germline CDR1 and CDR2: SGDLS and YYNGEE. Trimming removed 4 bases from V and 4 bases from J; junction bases left unmatched: 4. The CDR3 spans 13 residues. CDR3 protein: CASSSGRIETQYF. CDR3 sequence (DNA): TGTGCCAGCAGCTCCGGGAGGATAGAGACCCAGTACTTC.